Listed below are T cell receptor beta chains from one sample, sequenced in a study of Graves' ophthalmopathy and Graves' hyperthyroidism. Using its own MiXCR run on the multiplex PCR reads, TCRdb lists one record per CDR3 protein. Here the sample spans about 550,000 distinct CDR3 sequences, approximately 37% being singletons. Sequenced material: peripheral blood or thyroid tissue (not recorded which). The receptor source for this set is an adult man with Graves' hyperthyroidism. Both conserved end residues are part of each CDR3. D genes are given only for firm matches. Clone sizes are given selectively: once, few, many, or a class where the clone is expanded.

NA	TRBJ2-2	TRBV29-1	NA	TGCAGCGTTGAAGGGTCGGCAGGGGAGCTGTTTTTT	CSVEGSAGELFF
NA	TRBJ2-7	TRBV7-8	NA	TGTGCCAGCAGCTTAGGACAGGCTTTACCCAGGGGCGAGCAGTACTTC	CASSLGQALPRGEQYF
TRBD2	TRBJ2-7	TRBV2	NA	TGTGCCAGCAACGGACGGGGGGGGCCCTACGAGCAGTACTTC	CASNGRGGPYEQYF
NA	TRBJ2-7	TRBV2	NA	TGTGCCAGCGGTGAAGCGGGGCGGGACAGACCCTACGAGCAGTACTTC	CASGEAGRDRPYEQYF
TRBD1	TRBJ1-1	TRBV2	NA	TGTGCCAGCAGTGATGGACAGGGTTACACTGAAGCTTTCTTT	CASSDGQGYTEAFF
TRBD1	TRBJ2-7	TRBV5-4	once	TGTGCCAGCAGCTTTGGACAGGGGGGATCCTACGAGCAGTACTTC	CASSFGQGGSYEQYF
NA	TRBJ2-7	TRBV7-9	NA	TGTGCCAGCAGCCCAGCCGGGACACCTGAGCAGTACTTC	CASSPAGTPEQYF
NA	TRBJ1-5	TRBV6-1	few	TGTGCCAGTCAGGGAATGGGCCAGCCCCAGCATTTT	CASQGMGQPQHF
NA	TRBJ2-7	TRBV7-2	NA	TGTGCCAGCGCTCACGCCGGTGACTACGAGCAGTACTTC	CASAHAGDYEQYF
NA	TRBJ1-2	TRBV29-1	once	TGCAGCGTCGAACATCCTGAACGGGACACCGCCTATGGCTACACCTTC	CSVEHPERDTAYGYTF
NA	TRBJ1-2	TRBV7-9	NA	TGTGCCAGCAGCTTACTCCCGGGAGAGGAGACAGTCGATGGCTACACCTTC	CASSLLPGEETVDGYTF
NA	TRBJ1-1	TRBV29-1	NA	TGCAGCGTTGACCCCACAGGAGATGGGGGGTTGAACACTGAAGCTTTCTTT	CSVDPTGDGGLNTEAFF
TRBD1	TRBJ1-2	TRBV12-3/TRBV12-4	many	TGTGCCAGCATCCGGACAGGGCGGGCTAATGGCTACACCTTC	CASIRTGRANGYTF
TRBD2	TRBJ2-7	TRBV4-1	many	TGCGCCAGCAGCCAAACCTTAGCGGGAGGGCCGCGGTACTTC	CASSQTLAGGPRYF
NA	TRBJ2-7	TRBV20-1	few	TGCAGTGCTAGAGCCGTGTCGGGCACCTCCTACGAGCAGTACTTC	CSARAVSGTSYEQYF
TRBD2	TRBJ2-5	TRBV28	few	TGTGCCAGCAGTTTAACCCTAGCGGGGGGGCGCGTTGAGACCCAGTACTTC	CASSLTLAGGRVETQYF
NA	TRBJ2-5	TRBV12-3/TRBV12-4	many	TGTGCCAGCAGACCCTCCGGACAGACCCAGTACTTC	CASRPSGQTQYF
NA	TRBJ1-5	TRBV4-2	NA	TGTGCCAGCAGCCAAGATCGGATAGAGTCAATTGGGGGCAATCAGCCCCAGCATTTT	CASSQDRIESIGGNQPQHF
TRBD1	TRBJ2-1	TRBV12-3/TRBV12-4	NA	TGTGCCAGCAGTCTGGGACAGGGGGCCTACAATGAGCAGTTCTTC	CASSLGQGAYNEQFF
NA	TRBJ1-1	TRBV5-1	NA	TGCGCCAGCAGCTTGGAGTTGTTCTGGGAGTTGGGGGGAAACACTGAAGCTTTCTTT	CASSLELFWELGGNTEAFF
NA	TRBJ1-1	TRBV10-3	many	TGTGCCATCAGTGAGTTCCCAGAAACTGAAGCTTTCTTT	CAISEFPETEAFF
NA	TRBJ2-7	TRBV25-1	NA	TGTGCCAGCAGTGAGACCGCTTCCCACGAGCAGTACTTC	CASSETASHEQYF
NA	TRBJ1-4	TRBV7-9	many	TGTGCCAGCAGCCCGAGGACGGAGCCTAATGAAAAACTGTTTTTT	CASSPRTEPNEKLFF